A selection of T cell receptor beta chains follows, all from one sample in a study of OX40 agonist ivuxolimab in advanced cancers. Using immunoSEQ multiplex PCR, the repertoire was profiled, and TCRdb retains in-frame clones only, with some absent. The profile shows about 40,000 clones, more than 75% of them singletons. The sequences come from CD4+ or CD8+ T cells sorted from blood, collected in a trial of the OX40 agonist ivuxolimab. These receptors all come from an adult with an advanced solid tumor such as melanoma, head and neck, liver or kidney cancer. Both conserved end residues are part of each CDR3. A D gene is named only where the DNA matches it firmly. Clone sizes are given selectively: once, few, many, or a class where the clone is expanded.

j_gene: TRBJ2-7
abundance: once
v_gene: TRBV5-6
d_gene: -
CDR3nt: TGTGCCAGCAGCTTGGTGGCAGCCGGGGAAGAGCAGTACTTC
CDR3aa: CASSLVAAGEEQYF

j_gene: TRBJ1-5
abundance: -
v_gene: TRBV7-9
d_gene: -
CDR3nt: TGTGCCAGCAGCTTAGGTATAAAACAGCCCCAGCATTTT
CDR3aa: CASSLGIKQPQHF

j_gene: TRBJ1-3
abundance: -
v_gene: TRBV7-9
d_gene: -
CDR3nt: TGTGCCAGCAGCTCGGGACGGGCGGGAAACACCATATATTTT
CDR3aa: CASSSGRAGNTIYF

j_gene: TRBJ2-1
abundance: -
v_gene: TRBV11-3
d_gene: TRBD2
CDR3nt: TGTGCCAGCAGTAAGAGCGGGGGGATATACAATGAGCAGTTCTTC
CDR3aa: CASSKSGGIYNEQFF

j_gene: TRBJ2-7
abundance: -
v_gene: TRBV14
d_gene: -
CDR3nt: TGTGCCAGCAGCCAAACGACAGTGTTGGACGAGCAGTACTTC
CDR3aa: CASSQTTVLDEQYF

j_gene: TRBJ1-2
abundance: -
v_gene: TRBV6-6
d_gene: TRBD1
CDR3nt: TGTGCCAGCAGTTACAGGACAGGGGCAGGGGGCTACACCTTC
CDR3aa: CASSYRTGAGGYTF

j_gene: TRBJ1-5
abundance: -
v_gene: TRBV5-6
d_gene: -
CDR3nt: TGTGCCAGCAGCTTGGGTAGCAATCAGCCCCAGCATTTT
CDR3aa: CASSLGSNQPQHF

j_gene: TRBJ2-1
abundance: -
v_gene: TRBV28
d_gene: TRBD2
CDR3nt: TGTGCCAGCAGTTTATTAGGGGGACTAGAAGCCACCCACCTCTACAATGAGCAGTTCTTC
CDR3aa: CASSLLGGLEATHLYNEQFF

j_gene: TRBJ2-7
abundance: -
v_gene: TRBV27
d_gene: -
CDR3nt: TGTGCCAGCAGTTTGGCCGGGAAGAAGTACGAGCAGTACTTC
CDR3aa: CASSLAGKKYEQYF

j_gene: TRBJ2-1
abundance: -
v_gene: TRBV5-8
d_gene: -
CDR3nt: TGTGCCAGCAGCTTTGAAGCCATGGGTGAGCAGTTCTTC
CDR3aa: CASSFEAMGEQFF

j_gene: TRBJ2-7
abundance: few
v_gene: TRBV5-4
d_gene: -
CDR3nt: TGTGCCAGCAGCCTCTCCCCTAGCATCGCCGACGAGCAGTACTTC
CDR3aa: CASSLSPSIADEQYF

j_gene: TRBJ2-7
abundance: -
v_gene: TRBV6-1
d_gene: TRBD1
CDR3nt: TGTGCCAGCAGCCCAGGGACAGTTATCGACGAGCAGTACTTC
CDR3aa: CASSPGTVIDEQYF

j_gene: TRBJ2-2
abundance: -
v_gene: TRBV29-1
d_gene: TRBD2
CDR3nt: TGCAGCGTTACGACTAGCGGGGCCCTGTGGACCGGGGAGCTGTTTTTT
CDR3aa: CSVTTSGALWTGELFF

j_gene: TRBJ1-5
abundance: -
v_gene: TRBV19
d_gene: -
CDR3nt: TGTGCCAGTAGTATTCAGGGTTGGCAGCCCCAGCATTTT
CDR3aa: CASSIQGWQPQHF

j_gene: TRBJ2-1
abundance: once
v_gene: TRBV10-2
d_gene: -
CDR3nt: TGCGCCAGCTCTAACACAGGGTCATCGGATGAGCAGTTCTTC
CDR3aa: CASSNTGSSDEQFF

j_gene: TRBJ2-3
abundance: -
v_gene: TRBV5-8
d_gene: -
CDR3nt: TGTGCCAGCAGCTTGGGTGCCCCATCCGATACGCAGTATTTT
CDR3aa: CASSLGAPSDTQYF

j_gene: TRBJ2-5
abundance: -
v_gene: TRBV6-5
d_gene: TRBD1
CDR3nt: TGTGCCAGCAGCCGAGGGGACAGTCCGGAGACCCAGTACTTC
CDR3aa: CASSRGDSPETQYF

j_gene: TRBJ2-3
abundance: once
v_gene: TRBV5-1
d_gene: -
CDR3nt: TGCGCCAGCAGCCTACGCGGGGTAGCGCTAACGGATACGCAGTATTTT
CDR3aa: CASSLRGVALTDTQYF

j_gene: TRBJ1-6
abundance: -
v_gene: TRBV27
d_gene: -
CDR3nt: TGTGCCAGCAGTCCCCCAACCGTGGAGGCAGTCTCACCCCTCCACTTT
CDR3aa: CASSPPTVEAVSPLHF

j_gene: TRBJ1-1
abundance: -
v_gene: TRBV29-1
d_gene: -
CDR3nt: TGCAGCGTTGGGGTCGGGTGGACTGAAGCTTTCTTT
CDR3aa: CSVGVGWTEAFF

j_gene: TRBJ1-5
abundance: -
v_gene: TRBV6-1
d_gene: -
CDR3nt: TGTGGAGTAATGGGAGGGGAGAATCAGCCCCAGCATTTT
CDR3aa: CGVMGGENQPQHF

j_gene: TRBJ1-1
abundance: -
v_gene: TRBV7-9
d_gene: -
CDR3nt: TGTGCCAGCAGCTTAAGGTCCCACACTGAAGCTTTCTTT
CDR3aa: CASSLRSHTEAFF

j_gene: TRBJ1-1
abundance: once
v_gene: TRBV27
d_gene: -
CDR3nt: TGTGCCAGCAGTTTTCCGGGACCCGAAGTTTTCTTT
CDR3aa: CASSFPGPEVFF

j_gene: TRBJ2-2
abundance: -
v_gene: TRBV4-1
d_gene: -
CDR3nt: TGCGCCAGCAGCTCTCCAATGGGGGACGGGGAGCTGTTTTTT
CDR3aa: CASSSPMGDGELFF

j_gene: TRBJ2-5
abundance: -
v_gene: TRBV21-1
d_gene: -
CDR3nt: TGTGCCAGCAGCAAAGGTATACGGGCAGACCAAGAGACCCAGTACTTC
CDR3aa: CASSKGIRADQETQYF

j_gene: TRBJ2-7
abundance: -
v_gene: TRBV25-1
d_gene: -
CDR3nt: TGTGCCAGCACCGCGGACAGTTTTGAGCAGTACTTC
CDR3aa: CASTADSFEQYF

j_gene: TRBJ2-5
abundance: -
v_gene: TRBV2
d_gene: -
CDR3nt: TGTGCCAGCCTCTCCCGGCTAGCAGGGGAGACCCAGTACTTC
CDR3aa: CASLSRLAGETQYF

j_gene: TRBJ1-2
abundance: -
v_gene: TRBV18
d_gene: -
CDR3nt: TGTGCCAGCTCACCACCGAAGGGGGTAGGATATGGCTACACCTTC
CDR3aa: CASSPPKGVGYGYTF

j_gene: TRBJ1-5
abundance: -
v_gene: TRBV6-6
d_gene: -
CDR3nt: TGTGCCAGCAGCAATCCCGTGCGACAGGTCGATCAGCCCCAGCATTTT
CDR3aa: CASSNPVRQVDQPQHF

j_gene: TRBJ2-5
abundance: once
v_gene: TRBV7-9
d_gene: TRBD1
CDR3nt: TGTGCCAGCAGCTTATCAAAATCCGGGACAGAAGAGGCCCAGTACTTC
CDR3aa: CASSLSKSGTEEAQYF

j_gene: TRBJ2-4
abundance: -
v_gene: TRBV21-1
d_gene: -
CDR3nt: TGTGCCAGCAGCAAATTTAAGGGCAGGGGGCGCGCCAAAAACATTCAGTACTTC
CDR3aa: CASSKFKGRGRAKNIQYF

j_gene: TRBJ2-3
abundance: -
v_gene: TRBV7-9
d_gene: -
CDR3nt: TGTGCCAGCAGCTCGGACGGGGTTATTTTGGATACGCAGTATTTT
CDR3aa: CASSSDGVILDTQYF

j_gene: TRBJ2-7
abundance: -
v_gene: TRBV27
d_gene: -
CDR3nt: TGTGCCAGCAGTTTATCGAAGTTCGGCGGCCCCTACGAGCAGTACTTC
CDR3aa: CASSLSKFGGPYEQYF

j_gene: TRBJ2-2
abundance: -
v_gene: TRBV10-2
d_gene: -
CDR3nt: TGCGCCAGCTTTTACAGGGCCGGGGAGCTGTTTTTT
CDR3aa: CASFYRAGELFF

j_gene: TRBJ2-7
abundance: once
v_gene: TRBV27
d_gene: TRBD2
CDR3nt: TGTGCCAGCAGTTATAGCGGGGTTGGCGAGCAGTACTTC
CDR3aa: CASSYSGVGEQYF

j_gene: TRBJ2-7
abundance: -
v_gene: TRBV28
d_gene: TRBD1
CDR3nt: TGTGCCAGCAGCCCTCGGGACAGTAGCTACGAGCAGTACTTC
CDR3aa: CASSPRDSSYEQYF

j_gene: TRBJ1-1
abundance: -
v_gene: TRBV4-2
d_gene: TRBD1
CDR3nt: TGTGCCAGCAGCCCGGACGACAGGGTGAACACTGAAGCTTTCTTT
CDR3aa: CASSPDDRVNTEAFF

j_gene: TRBJ2-1
abundance: -
v_gene: TRBV7-8
d_gene: -
CDR3nt: TGTGCCAGCAGCTACTCCGGGGGAAGCTCCTACAATGAGCAGTTCTTC
CDR3aa: CASSYSGGSSYNEQFF

j_gene: TRBJ1-5
abundance: -
v_gene: TRBV28
d_gene: -
CDR3nt: TGTGCCAGCAGTACACGGGGCCAGCCCCAGCATTTT
CDR3aa: CASSTRGQPQHF

j_gene: TRBJ1-2
abundance: -
v_gene: TRBV6-1
d_gene: -
CDR3nt: TGTGCCAGCAGTGAGCTCGTTGCAGGGGAGTCTTATGGCTACACCTTC
CDR3aa: CASSELVAGESYGYTF

j_gene: TRBJ2-7
abundance: medium-sized
v_gene: TRBV27
d_gene: -
CDR3nt: TGTGCCAGCAGTTGGACTACCCTGGGAGAGCAGTACTTC
CDR3aa: CASSWTTLGEQYF

j_gene: TRBJ1-2
abundance: -
v_gene: TRBV5-4
d_gene: -
CDR3nt: TGTGCCAGCAGCTTGGGGGGGGAGGCTGATGGCTACACCTTC
CDR3aa: CASSLGGEADGYTF

j_gene: TRBJ1-5
abundance: once
v_gene: TRBV6-5
d_gene: TRBD1
CDR3nt: TGTGCCAGCAGTTACTCGAGGGACAGGGGCAACCAGCCCCAGCATTTT
CDR3aa: CASSYSRDRGNQPQHF

j_gene: TRBJ2-2
abundance: -
v_gene: TRBV9
d_gene: -
CDR3nt: TGTGCCAGCAGCGAGAGGGGGGGCAGCACCGGGGAGCTGTTTTTT
CDR3aa: CASSERGGSTGELFF

j_gene: TRBJ2-7
abundance: -
v_gene: TRBV11-2
d_gene: TRBD2
CDR3nt: TGTGCCAGCAGTTACCTCATGGGGGGGAGCTCCTACGAGCAGTACTTC
CDR3aa: CASSYLMGGSSYEQYF

j_gene: TRBJ2-7
abundance: -
v_gene: TRBV2
d_gene: -
CDR3nt: TGTGCCAGCAGTGCAACAGTCGAGCAGTACTTC
CDR3aa: CASSATVEQYF

j_gene: TRBJ1-1
abundance: -
v_gene: TRBV10-3
d_gene: -
CDR3nt: TGTGCCATCGGGACGGTGGGATCATCTAACACTGAAGCTTTCTTT
CDR3aa: CAIGTVGSSNTEAFF